This T cell receptor beta chain was profiled in a study of Ad26.COV2.S vaccination and SARS-CoV-2 variants (dated by TCRdb to the early 2020s). For the wider study: Donors in the vaccine arm were drawn from COV1001, a multicentre, randomized, double-blind, placebo-controlled phase I-IIa trial testing Ad26.COV2.S in healthy adults. Ad26.COV2.S was administered intramuscularly at a dose of 5x10^10 or 1x10^11 viral particles, either as one shot or as two shots given 56 days apart. Participants in the trial were split at random into five groups of five each, receiving low-dose or high-dose Ad26.COV2.S once or twice, or else placebo on both occasions. Throughout the experiments and outcome assessment, investigators stayed blinded to trial group allocation. A total of approximately 32 samples were included in the TCR-sequenced set, comprising around 19 Ad26.COV2.S vaccine recipients, 5 placebo recipients and 8 SARS-CoV-2 convalescent individuals. TCRbeta repertoire sequencing served as the tool for gauging how specific and how broad the SARS-CoV-2-reactive T cell receptors were following Ad26.COV2.S vaccination.

In regard to this clone: Its antigen is unknown. Base-call qualities are not available, and no considerably larger clone is one nucleotide away.

The full study reports these points: Substantial breadth of spike-specific CD8+ and CD4+ T cell responses was reported after vaccination. The study was not powered for comparison of responses between vaccine doses or regimens. Vaccine and placebo recipients had similar non-spike TCR breadth, a finding consistent with the vaccine containing only spike. Higher spike-specific TCR breadth was observed in Ad26.COV2.S recipients than in placebo recipients (P = 0.0014). The authors noted that total T cell responses may have been underestimated by the TCR breadth and depth analyses.

The immunoSEQ Assay was the method used to sequence TCRbeta CDR3 regions. After extraction, genomic DNA underwent amplification by bias-controlled multiplex PCR, followed by high-throughput sequencing. The original methods were these. To quantify the absolute abundance of each unique TCRbeta CDR3 region, sequences were collapsed and filtered. Usable DNA was measured by amplifying reference genes present in all nucleated cells, and TCRbeta template counts were normalized to that usable DNA to estimate T cell fraction. Repertoire TCRs were annotated as SARS-CoV-2-specific when V gene, CDR3 amino acid sequence and J gene were exactly matched to a known reactive TCR set. The reference SARS-CoV-2 TCR set was obtained from MIRA and was filtered for enrichment in COVID-19-positive ImmuneCODE repertoires, whereby public or cross-reactive TCRs were removed. Using the MIRA antigens, annotated TCRs were further analysed by specific ORF or by position within an ORF. Breadth was defined as the number of annotated unique rearrangements divided by the total number of unique productive rearrangements, and depth was defined as the summed frequency of the annotated unique rearrangements. TCR breadth was compared between groups using two-sided Wilcoxon rank-sum tests. TCRdb provides this immuneACCESS table in a form limited to in-frame rearrangements. Some clones are lacking; in checked studies, under half of them reflect an unresolved V gene, and why the rest are absent is not known. V, J and clone size are taken as reported in that table, and D and trimming were inferred from the DNA itself. The sample data list roughly 350,000 clones, and 85% to 90% of these were observed just once. In total, the top ten clones hold about 4.6% of the sample.

The sample's treatment or condition label, decoded: 15 to 20 received Ad26.COV2.S at low or high dose, single or two shots; 5 received placebo; per-sample allocation not given. Repertoires of vaccine and placebo recipients were sequenced from samples collected on day 63 after the first injection. In Cohort 1b, fewer than 30 adults aged 18-55 years were enrolled at a single site in Boston, USA, between 29 July and 7 August 2020. Ad26.COV2.S was a replication-incompetent adenovirus type 26 vector expressing a prefusion-stabilized SARS-CoV-2 spike protein from the original Wuhan strain. From the germline V gene, CDR1 is KGHSH and CDR2 is LQKENI. The CDR3 numbers 15 residues from cysteine through phenylalanine. Just CDR3 DNA is preserved here, 45 bases in frame from base 1. Trimming at the junction amounts to 6 bases on V and 5 bases on J, and the germline ends lie 19 bases apart.

The clonotype was recovered from a person aged 18-60 years who received the Ad26.COV2.S COVID-19 vaccine or a placebo. Sequencing was performed on peripheral blood, taken in a trial of Ad26.COV2.S vaccine versus placebo. The V and J genes are TRBV18 and TRBJ2-5; TRBD1 might be the D gene, on 5 matching bases. CDR3 region: CASSPQPRVGETQYF. The DNA is as follows: TGTGCCAGCTCGCCTCAACCCAGGGTTGGGGAGACCCAGTACTTC. The full variable domain, completed from the reference TRBV18 and TRBJ2-5 proteins outside the CDR3, reads NAGVMQNPRHLVRRRGQEARLRCSPMKGHSHVYWYRQLPEEGLKFMVYLQKENIIDESGMPKERFSAEFPKEGPSILRIQQVVRGDSAAYFCASSPQPRVGETQYFGPGTRLLVL.